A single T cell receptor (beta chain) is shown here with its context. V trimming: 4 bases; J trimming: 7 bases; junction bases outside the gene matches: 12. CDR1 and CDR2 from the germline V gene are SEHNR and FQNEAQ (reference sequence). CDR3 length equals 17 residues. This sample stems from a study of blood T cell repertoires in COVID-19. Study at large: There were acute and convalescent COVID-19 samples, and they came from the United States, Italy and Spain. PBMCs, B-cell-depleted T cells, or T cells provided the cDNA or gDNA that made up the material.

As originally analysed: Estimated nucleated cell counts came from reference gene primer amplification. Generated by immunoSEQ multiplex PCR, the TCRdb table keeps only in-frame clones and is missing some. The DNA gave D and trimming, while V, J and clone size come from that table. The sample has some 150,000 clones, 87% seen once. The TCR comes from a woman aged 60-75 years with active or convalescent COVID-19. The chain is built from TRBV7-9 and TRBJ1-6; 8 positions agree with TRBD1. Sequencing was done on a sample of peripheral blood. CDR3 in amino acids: CASSSLIGQGLNSPLHF. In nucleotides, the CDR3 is TGTGCCAGCAGCTCACTTATCGGACAGGGTTTAAATTCACCCCTCCACTTT. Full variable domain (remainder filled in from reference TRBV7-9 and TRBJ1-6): DTGVSQNPRHKITKRGQNVTFRCDPISEHNRLYWYRQTLGQGPEFLTYFQNEAQLEKSRLLSDRFSAERPKGSFSTLEIQRTEQGDSAMYLCASSSLIGQGLNSPLHFGNGTRLTVT.